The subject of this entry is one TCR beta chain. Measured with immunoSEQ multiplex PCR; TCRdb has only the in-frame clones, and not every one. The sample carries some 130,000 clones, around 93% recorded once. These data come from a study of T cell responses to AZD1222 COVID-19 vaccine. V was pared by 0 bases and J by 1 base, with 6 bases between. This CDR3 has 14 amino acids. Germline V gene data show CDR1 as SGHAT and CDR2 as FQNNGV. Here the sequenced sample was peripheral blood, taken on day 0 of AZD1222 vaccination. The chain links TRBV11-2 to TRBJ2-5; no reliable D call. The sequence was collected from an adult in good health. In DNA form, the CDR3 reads TGTGCCAGCAGCTTAGAGATGGCCCAAGAGACCCAGTACTTC. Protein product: CASSLEMAQETQYF.